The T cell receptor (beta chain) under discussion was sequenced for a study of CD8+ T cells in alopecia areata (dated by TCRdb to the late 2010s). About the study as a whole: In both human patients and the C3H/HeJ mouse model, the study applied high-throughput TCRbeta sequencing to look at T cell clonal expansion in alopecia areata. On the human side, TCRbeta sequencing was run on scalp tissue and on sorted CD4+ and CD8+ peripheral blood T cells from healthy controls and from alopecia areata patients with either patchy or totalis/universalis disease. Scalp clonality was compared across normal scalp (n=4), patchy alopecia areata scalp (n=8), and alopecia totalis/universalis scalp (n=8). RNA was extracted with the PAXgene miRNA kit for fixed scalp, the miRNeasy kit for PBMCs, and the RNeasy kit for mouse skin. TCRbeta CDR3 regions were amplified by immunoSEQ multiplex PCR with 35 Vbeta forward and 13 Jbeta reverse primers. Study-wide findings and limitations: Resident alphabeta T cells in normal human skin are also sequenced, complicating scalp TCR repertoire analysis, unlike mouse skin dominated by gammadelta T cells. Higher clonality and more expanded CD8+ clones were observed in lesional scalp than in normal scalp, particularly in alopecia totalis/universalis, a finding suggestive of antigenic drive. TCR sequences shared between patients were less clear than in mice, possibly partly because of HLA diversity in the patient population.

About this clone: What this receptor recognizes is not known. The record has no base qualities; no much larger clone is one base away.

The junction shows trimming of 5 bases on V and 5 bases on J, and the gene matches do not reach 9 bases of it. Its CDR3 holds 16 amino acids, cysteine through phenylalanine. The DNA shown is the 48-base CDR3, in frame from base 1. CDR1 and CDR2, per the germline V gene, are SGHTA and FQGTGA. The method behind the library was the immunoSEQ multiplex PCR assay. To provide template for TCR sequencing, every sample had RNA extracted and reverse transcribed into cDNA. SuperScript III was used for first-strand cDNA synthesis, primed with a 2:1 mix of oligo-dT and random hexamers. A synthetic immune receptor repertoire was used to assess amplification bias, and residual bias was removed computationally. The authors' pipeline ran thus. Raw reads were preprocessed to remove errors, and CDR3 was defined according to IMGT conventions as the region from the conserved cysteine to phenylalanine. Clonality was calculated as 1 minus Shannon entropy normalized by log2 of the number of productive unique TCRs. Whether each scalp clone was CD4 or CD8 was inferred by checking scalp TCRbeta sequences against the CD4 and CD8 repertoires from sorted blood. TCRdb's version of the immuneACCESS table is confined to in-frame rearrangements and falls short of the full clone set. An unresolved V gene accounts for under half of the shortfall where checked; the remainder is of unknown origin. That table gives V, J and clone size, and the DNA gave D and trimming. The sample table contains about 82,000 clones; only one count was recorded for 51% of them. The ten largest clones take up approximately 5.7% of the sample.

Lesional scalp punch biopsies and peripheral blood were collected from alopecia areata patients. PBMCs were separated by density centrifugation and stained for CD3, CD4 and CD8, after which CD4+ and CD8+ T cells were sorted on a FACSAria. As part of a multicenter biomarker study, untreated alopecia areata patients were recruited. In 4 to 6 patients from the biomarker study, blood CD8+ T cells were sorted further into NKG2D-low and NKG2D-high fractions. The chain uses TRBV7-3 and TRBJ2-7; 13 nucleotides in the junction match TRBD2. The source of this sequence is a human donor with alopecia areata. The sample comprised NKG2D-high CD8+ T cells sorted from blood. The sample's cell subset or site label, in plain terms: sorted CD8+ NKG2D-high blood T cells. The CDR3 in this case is CASSPGTSGVGDEQYF. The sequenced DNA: TGTGCCAGCAGCCCGGGGACTAGCGGGGTCGGCGACGAGCAGTACTTC.